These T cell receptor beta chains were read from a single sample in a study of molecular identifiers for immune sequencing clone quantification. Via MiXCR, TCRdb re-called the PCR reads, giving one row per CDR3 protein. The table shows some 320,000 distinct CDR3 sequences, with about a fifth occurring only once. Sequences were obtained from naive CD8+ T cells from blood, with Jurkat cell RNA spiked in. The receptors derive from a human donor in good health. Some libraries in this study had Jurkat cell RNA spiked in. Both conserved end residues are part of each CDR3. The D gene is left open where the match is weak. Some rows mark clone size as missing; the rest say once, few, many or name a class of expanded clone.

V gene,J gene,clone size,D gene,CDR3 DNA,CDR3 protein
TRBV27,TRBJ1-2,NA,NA,TGTGCCAGCAGTTTATCCCCAGGGTTGAACTATGGCTACACCTTC,CASSLSPGLNYGYTF
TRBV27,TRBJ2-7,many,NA,TGTGCCAGCAGTTACCGGGCAGGGGCTAGGTACGAGCAGTACTTC,CASSYRAGARYEQYF
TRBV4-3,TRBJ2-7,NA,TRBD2,TGCGCCAGCAGCCCATCCCACGGGACTAGCGCCACCTACGAGCAGTACTTC,CASSPSHGTSATYEQYF
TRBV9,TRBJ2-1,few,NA,TGTGCCAGCAGCGTAGGGGACTCCCCCAACTATGAGCAGTTCTTC,CASSVGDSPNYEQFF
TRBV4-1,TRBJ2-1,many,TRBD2,TGCGCCAGCAGCCGGGGACTAGCGAGGAACAATGAGCAGTTCTTC,CASSRGLARNNEQFF
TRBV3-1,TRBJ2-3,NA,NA,TGTGCCAGCAGCCAAGTTTCCCTTCCTAGCACAGATACGCAGTATTTT,CASSQVSLPSTDTQYF
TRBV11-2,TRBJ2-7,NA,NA,TGTGCCAGCGGCCACGCGGAGGAGCAGTACTTC,CASGHAEEQYF
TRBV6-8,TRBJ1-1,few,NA,TGTGCCAGCAGTTACTCACGGGGGCGGAACACTGAAGCTTTCTTT,CASSYSRGRNTEAFF
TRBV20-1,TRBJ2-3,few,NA,TGCAGTGCCGCAAAGGGGGGTGCGCAGTATTTT,CSAAKGGAQYF
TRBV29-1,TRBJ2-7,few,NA,TGCAGCGTCCCTGGGACCCACTACGAGCAGTACTTC,CSVPGTHYEQYF
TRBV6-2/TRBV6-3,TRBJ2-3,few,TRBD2,TGTGCCAGCAGTTACTCAACTAGCGGGGGGCCAGATACGCAGTATTTT,CASSYSTSGGPDTQYF
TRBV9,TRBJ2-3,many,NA,TGTGCCAGCAGCCCGATCGACAGTCCCTTTGAGGGGGGTTGGTATTTT,CASSPIDSPFEGGWYF
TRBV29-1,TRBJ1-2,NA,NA,TGCAGCGTTACGGAACCAAGCTATGGCTACACCTTC,CSVTEPSYGYTF
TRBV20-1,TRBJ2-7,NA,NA,TGCAGTGCTAGAGAAGGGGGGGCATGGAGCTCCTACGAGCAGTACTTC,CSAREGGAWSSYEQYF
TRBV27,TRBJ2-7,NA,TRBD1,TGTGCCAGCAGTTTATCGGCCGGGACAGGGCGATACGAGCAGTACTTC,CASSLSAGTGRYEQYF
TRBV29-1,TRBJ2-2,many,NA,TGCAGCGTTGATTGGGCCAACACCGGGGAGCTGTTTTTT,CSVDWANTGELFF
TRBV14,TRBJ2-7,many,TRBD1,TGTGCCAGCAGGCCGACAGGGGGCTACGAGCAGTACTTC,CASRPTGGYEQYF
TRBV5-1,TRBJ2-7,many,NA,TGCGCCAGCAGCTTTAGTTCTGGGTACGAGCAGTACTTC,CASSFSSGYEQYF
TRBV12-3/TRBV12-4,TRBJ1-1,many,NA,TGTGCCAGCTCCCCATCGCGGGGGTCGGGAGACACTGAAGCTTTCTTT,CASSPSRGSGDTEAFF
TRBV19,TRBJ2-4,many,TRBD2,TGTGCCAGTAGTATAGATCCTAGCGGGGCAAAAAACATTCAGTACTTC,CASSIDPSGAKNIQYF
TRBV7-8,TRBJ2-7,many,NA,TGTGCCAGCAGCTTGGAGGGCTTGGGAGGCGAGCAGTACTTC,CASSLEGLGGEQYF
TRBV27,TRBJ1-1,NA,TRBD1,TGTGCCAGCAGTTTGACAGGGTCTATGAGCACTGAAGCTTTCTTT,CASSLTGSMSTEAFF
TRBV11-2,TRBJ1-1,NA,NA,TGTGCCAGCAGCTTATATGGGGGAGGCGAAACTGAAGCTTTCTTT,CASSLYGGGETEAFF
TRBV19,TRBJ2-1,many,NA,TGTGCCAGTAGTATAGCCGGGACATTCCGTGAGCAGTTCTTC,CASSIAGTFREQFF
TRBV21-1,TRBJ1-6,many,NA,TGTGCCAGCAGCAAAGGAGCGACAGGGGAAATCTCCTATAATTCACCCCTCCACTTT,CASSKGATGEISYNSPLHF
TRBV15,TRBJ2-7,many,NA,TGTGCCACCAGCAGCGACCGGGATTACGAGCAGTACTTC,CATSSDRDYEQYF
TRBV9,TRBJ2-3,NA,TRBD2,TGTGCCAGCAGCGCACGACTAGCGGGTCCCTCGGGTCCTAGCACAGGTACGCAGTATTTT,CASSARLAGPSGPSTGTQYF
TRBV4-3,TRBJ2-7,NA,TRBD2,TGCGCCAGCAGCCAAGGCTCCGGGGGGGGCCGCAACGAGCAGTACTTC,CASSQGSGGGRNEQYF
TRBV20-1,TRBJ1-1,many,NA,TGCAGTGCTAGAGACGGCTTAAACACTGAAGCTTTCTTT,CSARDGLNTEAFF
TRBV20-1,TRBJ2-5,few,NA,TGCGGTGCTAGAGATAGGACTGGGAGGGAGACCCAGTACTTC,CGARDRTGRETQYF
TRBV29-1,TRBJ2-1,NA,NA,TGCAGCGTTGAGGGCCGGAGATACAATGAGCAGTTCTTC,CSVEGRRYNEQFF
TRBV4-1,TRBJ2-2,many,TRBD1,TGCGCCACCGGGACGGGACAGGGACTGACCGGGGAGCTGTTTTTT,CATGTGQGLTGELFF
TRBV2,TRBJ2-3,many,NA,TGTGCCAGCAGCGAGTCCCCGATGACTCCAGATACGCAGTATTTT,CASSESPMTPDTQYF
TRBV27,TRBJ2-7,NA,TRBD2,TGTGCCAGCAGTCCACTAGCGGCAGCCTACGAGCAGTACTTC,CASSPLAAAYEQYF
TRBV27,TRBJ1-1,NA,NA,TGTGCCAGCAGTTTATCTCTGAGGGCTACTGAAGCTTTCTTT,CASSLSLRATEAFF
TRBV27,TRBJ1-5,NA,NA,TGTGCCAGCAGTCCTCTAGGTAGCAATCAGCCCCAGCATTTT,CASSPLGSNQPQHF
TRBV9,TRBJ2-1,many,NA,TGTGCCAGCAGCGTCGGGACAAGAGAGAATGAGCAGTTCTTC,CASSVGTRENEQFF
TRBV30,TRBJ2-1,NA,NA,TGTGCCTGGAGTGTACTCAGCTCCTACAATGAGCAGTTCTTC,CAWSVLSSYNEQFF
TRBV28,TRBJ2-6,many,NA,TGTGCCAGCAGTTTATTTGGGTCTGGGGCCAACGTCCTGACTTTC,CASSLFGSGANVLTF
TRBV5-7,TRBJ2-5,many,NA,TGTGCCTCACCTCCCGGGACCCCGTCCTTC,CASPPGTPSF
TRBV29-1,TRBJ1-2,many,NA,TGCAGCGTTGAAGAGGAATGGGGGTATGGCTACACCTTC,CSVEEEWGYGYTF
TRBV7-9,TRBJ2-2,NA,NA,TGTGCCAGCAGCTTAGAATCGAACACCGGGGAGCTGTTTTTT,CASSLESNTGELFF
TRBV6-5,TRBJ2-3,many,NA,TGTGCCAGCAGTCCAAAGACGGTAGATACGCAGTATTTT,CASSPKTVDTQYF
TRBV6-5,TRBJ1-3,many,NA,TGTGCCAGCAGTTACGAGCCGACAGGCGCGACTCCCTCTGGAAACACCATATATTTT,CASSYEPTGATPSGNTIYF
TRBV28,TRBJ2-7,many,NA,TGTGCCAGCAGTAATCCCTATCTGGCCCCCTACGAGCAGTACTTC,CASSNPYLAPYEQYF
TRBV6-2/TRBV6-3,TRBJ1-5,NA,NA,TGTGCCAGCAGTCCCCGGACCGCACTTTATAGCAATCAGCCCCAGCATTTT,CASSPRTALYSNQPQHF
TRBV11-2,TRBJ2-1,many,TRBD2,TGTGCCAGCAGCTTAGGAGTTAGCGGGCGCAACTCCTACAATGAGCAGTTCTTC,CASSLGVSGRNSYNEQFF
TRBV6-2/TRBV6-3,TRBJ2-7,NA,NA,TGTGCCAGCAGTTACGCGGGTCGCTACGAGCAGTACTTC,CASSYAGRYEQYF
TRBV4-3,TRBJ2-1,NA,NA,TGCGCCAGCAGCCAAGATAGCAGGACAGCCTACAATGAGCAGTTCTTC,CASSQDSRTAYNEQFF
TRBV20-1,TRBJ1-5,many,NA,TGCAGTGCACATAACTACAGGGTTCCGAGTCAGCCCCAGCATTTT,CSAHNYRVPSQPQHF
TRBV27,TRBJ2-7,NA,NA,TGTGCCAGCGCCCACCCTCTCGAGCGAGCCTATTACGAGCAGTACTTC,CASAHPLERAYYEQYF
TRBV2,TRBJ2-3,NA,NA,TGTGCCAGCAGTGAAGGTGGCAGGGGTTCGGATACGCAGTATTTT,CASSEGGRGSDTQYF
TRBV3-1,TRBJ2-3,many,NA,TGTGCCAGCAGAAATAAGGGTACAGATACGCAGTATTTT,CASRNKGTDTQYF
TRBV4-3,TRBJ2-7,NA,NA,TGCGCCAGCAGCCAGGCCTCGGACGTCTACGAGCAGTACTTC,CASSQASDVYEQYF
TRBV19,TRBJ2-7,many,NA,TGTGCCAGTAGTTTCTCCGCAGTTGCCTACGAGCAGTACTTC,CASSFSAVAYEQYF
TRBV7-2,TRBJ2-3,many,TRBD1,TGTGCCAGCAGCTTTCCGGGACAGGGGTTAGATACGCAGTATTTT,CASSFPGQGLDTQYF
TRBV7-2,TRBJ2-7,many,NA,TGTGCCAGCAGCTTGGGGCTAGGAGCGTACGAGCAGTACTTC,CASSLGLGAYEQYF
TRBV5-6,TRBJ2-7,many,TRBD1,TGTGCCACCGCACCCGGGACAGGACCCGAGCAGTACTTC,CATAPGTGPEQYF
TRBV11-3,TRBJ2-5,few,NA,TGTGCCAGCAGCTTTCAGGGGCCCTCGCAGACCCAGTACTTC,CASSFQGPSQTQYF